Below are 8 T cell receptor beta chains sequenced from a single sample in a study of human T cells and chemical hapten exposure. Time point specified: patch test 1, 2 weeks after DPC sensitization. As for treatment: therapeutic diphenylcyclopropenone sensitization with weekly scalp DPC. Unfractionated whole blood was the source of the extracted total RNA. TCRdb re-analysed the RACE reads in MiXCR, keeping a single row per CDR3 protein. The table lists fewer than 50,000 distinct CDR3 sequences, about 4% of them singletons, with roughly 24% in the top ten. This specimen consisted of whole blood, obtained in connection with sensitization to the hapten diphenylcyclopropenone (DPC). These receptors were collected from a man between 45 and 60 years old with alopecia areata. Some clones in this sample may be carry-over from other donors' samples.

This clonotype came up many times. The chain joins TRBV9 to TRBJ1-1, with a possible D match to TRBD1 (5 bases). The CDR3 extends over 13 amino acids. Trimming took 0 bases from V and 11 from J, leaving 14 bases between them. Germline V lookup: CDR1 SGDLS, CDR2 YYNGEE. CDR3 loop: CASSVGTGARAFF. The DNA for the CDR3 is TGTGCCAGCAGCGTAGGAACCGGGGCTCGGGCTTTCTTT.

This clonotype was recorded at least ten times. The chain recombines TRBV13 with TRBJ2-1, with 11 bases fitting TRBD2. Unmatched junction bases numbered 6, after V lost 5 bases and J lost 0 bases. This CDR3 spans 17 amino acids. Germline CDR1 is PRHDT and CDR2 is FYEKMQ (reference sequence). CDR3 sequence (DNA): TGTGCCAGCAGCCCTTTTCTAGCGGGGGGCTCCTACAATGAGCAGTTCTTC. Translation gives CASSPFLAGGSYNEQFF.

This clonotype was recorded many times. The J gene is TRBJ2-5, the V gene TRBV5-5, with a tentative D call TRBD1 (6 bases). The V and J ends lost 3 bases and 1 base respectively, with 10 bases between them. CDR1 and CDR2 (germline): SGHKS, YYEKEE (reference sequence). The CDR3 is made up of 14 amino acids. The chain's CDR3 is CASSSRGSQETQYF. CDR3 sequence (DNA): TGTGCCAGCAGCTCTAGGGGGTCCCAAGAGACCCAGTACTTC.

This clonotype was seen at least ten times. CDR3 amino acids: CSVASGIGQPQHF. CDR3 coding DNA: TGCAGCGTAGCCTCAGGGATCGGTCAGCCCCAGCATTTT. The chain carries TRBV29-1 and TRBJ1-5; D might be TRBD1 (5 bases). This CDR3 has 13 amino acids. Germline V gene sequence: CDR1 SQVTM, CDR2 ANQGSEA. V lost 6 bases and J lost 6, with 15 bases in between. The full variable domain, its missing parts supplied by reference TRBV29-1 and TRBJ1-5, is SAVISQKPSRDICQRGTSLTIQCQVDSQVTMMFWYRQQPGQSLTLIATANQGSEATYESGFVIDKFPISRPNLTFSTLTVSNMSPEDSSIYLCSVASGIGQPQHFGDGTRLSIL.

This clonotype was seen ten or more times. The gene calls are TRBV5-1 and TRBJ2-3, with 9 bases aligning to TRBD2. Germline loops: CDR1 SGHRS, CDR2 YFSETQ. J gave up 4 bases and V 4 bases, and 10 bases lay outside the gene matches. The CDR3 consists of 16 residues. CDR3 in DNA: TGCGCCAGCAGCGTAGCGACTAGCGGAACTTCAGATACGCAGTATTTT. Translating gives CASSVATSGTSDTQYF.

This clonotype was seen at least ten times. This CDR3 is CATEGQGINEQYF. CDR3 bases: TGTGCCACCGAGGGACAGGGTATAAACGAGCAGTACTTC. V gene TRBV7-9 combines with J gene TRBJ2-7; TRBD1 aligns across 9 bases. The junction had 9 bases not matched to a gene; V was cut back by 10 bases and J by 5 bases. CDR1 is SEHNR, CDR2 FQNEAQ, per germline (reference sequence). This CDR3 has 13 amino acids.

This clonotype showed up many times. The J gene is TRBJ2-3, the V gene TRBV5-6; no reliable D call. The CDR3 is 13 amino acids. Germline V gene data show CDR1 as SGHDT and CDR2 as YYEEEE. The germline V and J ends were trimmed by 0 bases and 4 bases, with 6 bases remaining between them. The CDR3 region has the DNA TGTGCCAGCAGCTTGGTTAAGGCAGATACGCAGTATTTT. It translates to CASSLVKADTQYF.

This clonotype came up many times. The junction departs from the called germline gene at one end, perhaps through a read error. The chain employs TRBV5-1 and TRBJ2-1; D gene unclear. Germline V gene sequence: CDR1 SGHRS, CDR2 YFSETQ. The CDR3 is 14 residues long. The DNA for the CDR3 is TGCGCCAGCACCTTGTCACCGCCTGACAATGAGCAGTTCTTC. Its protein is CASTLSPPDNEQFF.